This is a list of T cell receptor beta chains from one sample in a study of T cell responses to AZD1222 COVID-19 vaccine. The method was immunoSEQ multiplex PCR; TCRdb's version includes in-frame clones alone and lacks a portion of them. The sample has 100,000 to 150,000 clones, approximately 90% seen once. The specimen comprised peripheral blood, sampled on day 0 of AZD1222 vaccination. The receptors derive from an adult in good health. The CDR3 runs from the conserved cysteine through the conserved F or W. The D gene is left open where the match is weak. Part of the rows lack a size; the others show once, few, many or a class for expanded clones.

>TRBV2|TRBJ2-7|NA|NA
CASSESGRAYEQYF
TGTGCCAGCAGTGAATCAGGCAGAGCCTACGAGCAGTACTTC
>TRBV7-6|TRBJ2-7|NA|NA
CASSLAGNSYEQYF
TGTGCCAGCAGCTTAGCCGGAAACTCCTACGAGCAGTACTTC
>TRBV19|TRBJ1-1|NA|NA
CASSLLGYTEAFF
TGTGCCAGTAGCTTACTTGGGTACACTGAAGCTTTCTTT
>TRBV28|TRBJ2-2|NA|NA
CVAQTPANTGELFF
TGTGTCGCTCAGACGCCCGCGAACACCGGGGAGCTGTTTTTT
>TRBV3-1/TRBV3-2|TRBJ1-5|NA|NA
CASSQAPGSSFNQPQHF
TGTGCCAGCAGCCAAGCCCCCGGCAGTAGTTTCAATCAGCCCCAGCATTTT
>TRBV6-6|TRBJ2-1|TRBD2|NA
CASKGTRADNEQFF
TGTGCCAGCAAAGGGACTAGAGCTGACAATGAGCAGTTCTTC
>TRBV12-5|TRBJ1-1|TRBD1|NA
CASAPARTGLDTEAFF
TGTGCTAGTGCTCCCGCCCGGACAGGGTTGGACACTGAAGCTTTCTTT
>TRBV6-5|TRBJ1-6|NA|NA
CASSYSWGNDSPLHF
TGTGCCAGCAGTTACTCGTGGGGGAATGATTCACCCCTCCACTTT
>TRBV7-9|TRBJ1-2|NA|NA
CASSPRHTLFGYGYTF
TGTGCCAGCAGCCCGAGGCACACTCTCTTCGGCTATGGCTACACCTTC
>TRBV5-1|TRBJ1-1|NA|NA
CASSLGDMNTEAFF
TGCGCCAGCAGCCTGGGAGATATGAACACTGAAGCTTTCTTT
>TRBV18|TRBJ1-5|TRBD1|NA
CASSLGQGELAPQHF
TGTGCCAGCTCACTAGGACAGGGTGAGTTGGCGCCCCAGCATTTT
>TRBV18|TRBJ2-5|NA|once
CASSQGQETQYF
TGTGCCAGCTCCCAGGGGCAAGAGACCCAGTACTTC
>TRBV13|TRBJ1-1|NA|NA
CASSQRVVTEAFF
TGTGCCAGCAGCCAAAGGGTGGTGACTGAAGCTTTCTTT
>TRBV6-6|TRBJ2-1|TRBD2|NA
CASSRTSGGASYNEQFF
TGTGCCAGCAGTCGGACTAGCGGGGGGGCCTCCTACAATGAGCAGTTCTTC
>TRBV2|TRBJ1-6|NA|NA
CASSGLGLGNSPLHF
TGTGCCAGCAGTGGGCTGGGTTTGGGAAATTCACCCCTCCACTTT
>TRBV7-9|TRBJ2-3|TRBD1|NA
CASLMAGGPDTQYF
TGTGCCAGTCTCATGGCAGGGGGCCCAGATACGCAGTATTTT
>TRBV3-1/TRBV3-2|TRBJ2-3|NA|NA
CASSHRRGVTDTQYF
TGTGCCAGCAGCCACCGGCGGGGCGTCACAGATACGCAGTATTTT
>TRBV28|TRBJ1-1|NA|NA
CASNPNFVTRLLKNTEAFF
TGTGCCAGCAATCCTAACTTCGTCACCCGACTCCTAAAGAACACTGAAGCTTTCTTT
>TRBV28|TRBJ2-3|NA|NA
CASRQYSTDTQYF
TGTGCCAGCAGACAGTACAGCACAGATACGCAGTATTTT
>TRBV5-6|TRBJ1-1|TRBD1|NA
CASSFIPGTGQSEAFF
TGTGCCAGCAGCTTCATTCCCGGGACAGGGCAAAGTGAAGCTTTCTTT
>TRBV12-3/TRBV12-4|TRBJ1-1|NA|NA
CASSHGRATEAFF
TGTGCCAGCAGCCACGGCAGGGCCACTGAAGCTTTCTTT
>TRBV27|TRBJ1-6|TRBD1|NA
CASRLDRGNSPLHF
TGTGCCAGCAGGCTAGACAGGGGTAATTCACCCCTCCACTTT
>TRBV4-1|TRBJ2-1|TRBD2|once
CASSHGAPGGARDEQFF
TGCGCCAGCAGCCACGGGGCCCCCGGGGGGGCCCGGGATGAGCAGTTCTTC
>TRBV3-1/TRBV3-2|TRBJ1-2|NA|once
CASSQSGVQEGYTF
TGTGCCAGCAGCCAATCAGGGGTCCAGGAGGGCTACACCTTC
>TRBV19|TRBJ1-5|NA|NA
CASITFHNSNQPQHF
TGTGCCAGTATCACATTTCACAATAGCAATCAGCCCCAGCATTTT
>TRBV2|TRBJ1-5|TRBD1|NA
CASTLDRGLVNQPQHF
TGTGCCAGCACCCTGGACAGGGGGCTCGTCAATCAGCCCCAGCATTTT
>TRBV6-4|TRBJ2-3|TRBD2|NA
CASSDRGRSGGADTQYF
TGTGCCAGCAGTGACCGCGGCCGTAGCGGGGGGGCTGATACGCAGTATTTT
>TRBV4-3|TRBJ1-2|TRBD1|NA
CASSLSGTGTGGANGYTF
TGCGCCAGCAGCCTAAGCGGTACCGGGACAGGGGGCGCGAATGGCTACACCTTC
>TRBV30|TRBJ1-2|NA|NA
CAWSPPEGGYTF
TGTGCCTGGAGTCCCCCCGAGGGTGGCTACACCTTC
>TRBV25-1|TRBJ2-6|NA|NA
CASSEGIEQSGANVLTF
TGTGCCAGCAGTGAGGGCATCGAGCAATCTGGGGCCAACGTCCTGACTTTC
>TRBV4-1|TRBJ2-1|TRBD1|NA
CASSHPLRGQGVFF
TGCGCCAGCAGCCACCCTCTTAGGGGACAGGGGGTTTTCTTC
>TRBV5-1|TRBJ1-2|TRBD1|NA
CASSLEQGASGNYGYTF
TGCGCCAGCAGCTTGGAACAGGGGGCTAGTGGAAACTATGGCTACACCTTC
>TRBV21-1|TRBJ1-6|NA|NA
CASSKGRTSYNSPLHF
TGTGCCAGCAGCAAGGGCAGGACCTCCTATAATTCACCCCTCCACTTT
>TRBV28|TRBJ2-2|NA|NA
CASSLSAGELFF
TGTGCCAGCAGTTTGTCCGCCGGGGAGCTGTTTTTT
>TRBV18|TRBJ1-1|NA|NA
CASSPSTGGNTEAFF
TGTGCCAGCTCACCATCGACAGGCGGTAACACTGAAGCTTTCTTT